This T cell receptor beta chain was identified during a study of blood T cell repertoires in COVID-19. Whole-study context: COVID-19 samples, acute and convalescent, were from the United States, Italy and Spain. Sources were T cells, B-cell-depleted T cells, or PBMCs; the material itself was cDNA or gDNA.

J lost 0 bases, V lost 10 bases, and 0 bases had no gene match. This CDR3 has 13 amino acids. CDR1 is SEHNR and CDR2 is FQNEAQ in the germline V gene (reference sequence). The protocol was immunoSEQ multiplex PCR, while the TCRdb copy is restricted to in-frame clones and leaves out a portion. The sample includes some 380,000 clones, 70% to 85% of them seen just once. This receptor was taken from a human donor with acute or convalescent COVID-19. The donor label of this sample is uncertain. This chain joins TRBV7-9 and TRBJ2-6; 7 nucleotides align to TRBD1. The sequenced sample consisted of peripheral blood. The CDR3 DNA is TGTGCCACAGGGGGCTCTGGGGCCAACGTCCTGACTTTC. It yields the protein CATGGSGANVLTF.